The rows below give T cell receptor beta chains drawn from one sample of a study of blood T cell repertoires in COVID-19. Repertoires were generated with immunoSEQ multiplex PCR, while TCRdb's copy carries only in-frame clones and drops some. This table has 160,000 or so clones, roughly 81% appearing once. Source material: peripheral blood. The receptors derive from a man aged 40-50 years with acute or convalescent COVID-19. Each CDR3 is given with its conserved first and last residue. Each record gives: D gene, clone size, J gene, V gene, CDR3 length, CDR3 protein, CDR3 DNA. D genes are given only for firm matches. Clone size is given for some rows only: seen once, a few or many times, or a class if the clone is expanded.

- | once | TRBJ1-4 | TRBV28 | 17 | CASSLLSITATNEKLFF | TGTGCCAGCAGTTTATTATCCATTACTGCAACTAATGAAAAACTGTTTTTT
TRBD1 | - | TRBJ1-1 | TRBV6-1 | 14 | CASSEYTGDTEAFF | TGTGCCAGCAGTGAGTACACAGGGGACACTGAAGCTTTCTTT
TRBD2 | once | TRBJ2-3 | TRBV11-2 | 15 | CASSLIAGGTDTQYF | TGTGCCAGCAGCTTAATTGCGGGGGGCACAGATACGCAGTATTTT
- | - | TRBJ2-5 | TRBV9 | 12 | CASGGASGTQYF | TGTGCCAGCGGGGGGGCCTCTGGGACCCAGTACTTC
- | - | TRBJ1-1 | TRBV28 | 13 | CASKEEKNTEAFF | TGTGCCTCGAAAGAGGAAAAGAACACTGAAGCTTTCTTT
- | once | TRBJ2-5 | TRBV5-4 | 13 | CASSSGLQETQYF | TGTGCCAGCAGCTCGGGACTTCAAGAGACCCAGTACTTC
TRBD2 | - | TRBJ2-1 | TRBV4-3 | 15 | CASSHGGSSYNEQFF | TGCGCCAGCAGCCACGGCGGGAGCTCCTACAATGAGCAGTTCTTC
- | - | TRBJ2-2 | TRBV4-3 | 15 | CASSQDVSSTGELFF | TGCGCCAGCAGCCAAGACGTGTCCTCCACCGGGGAGCTGTTTTTT
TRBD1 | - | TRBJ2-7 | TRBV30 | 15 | CAWSPGQGVSHEQYF | TGTGCCTGGAGCCCCGGGCAGGGGGTTAGCCACGAGCAGTACTTC
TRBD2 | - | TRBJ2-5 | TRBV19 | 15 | CASSSLAGGQETQYF | TGTGCCAGTAGTTCACTAGCGGGGGGGCAAGAGACCCAGTACTTC
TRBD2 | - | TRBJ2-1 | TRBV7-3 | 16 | CASSTLSGGAVNEQFF | TGTGCCAGCAGCACATTGAGCGGGGGGGCCGTGAATGAGCAGTTCTTC
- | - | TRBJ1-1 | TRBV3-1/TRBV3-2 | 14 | CASSQEGRNTEAFF | TGTGCCAGCAGCCAAGAAGGGAGAAACACTGAAGCTTTCTTT
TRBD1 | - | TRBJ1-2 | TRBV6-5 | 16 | CASSYRRGQGGYGYTF | TGTGCCAGCAGTTACAGGAGGGGACAGGGGGGTTATGGCTACACCTTC
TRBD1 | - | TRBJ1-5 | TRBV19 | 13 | CATSGTGNQPQHF | TGTGCCACCTCCGGGACAGGGAATCAGCCCCAGCATTTT
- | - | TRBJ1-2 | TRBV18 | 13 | CASSLDRNYGYTF | TGTGCCAGCTCCCTCGACAGAAACTATGGCTACACCTTC
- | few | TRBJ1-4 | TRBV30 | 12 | CAQSLGDEKLFF | TGTGCCCAGTCCCTAGGCGATGAAAAACTGTTTTTT
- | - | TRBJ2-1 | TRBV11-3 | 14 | CASSLAGEYNEQFF | TGTGCCAGCAGCTTGGCAGGGGAATACAATGAGCAGTTCTTC
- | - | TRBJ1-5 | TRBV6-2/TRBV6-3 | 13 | CASSYHSNQPQHF | TGTGCCAGCAGTTATCATAGCAATCAGCCCCAGCATTTT
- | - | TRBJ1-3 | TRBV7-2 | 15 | CASSLARGTGNTIYF | TGTGCCAGCAGCTTAGCGCGGGGGACTGGAAACACCATATATTTT
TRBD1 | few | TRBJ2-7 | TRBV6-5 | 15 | CASSSSLDRGYEQYF | TGTGCCAGCAGTTCCTCTCTCGACAGGGGATACGAGCAGTACTTC
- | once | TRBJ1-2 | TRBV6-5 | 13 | CASSLTANYGYTF | TGTGCCAGCAGTCTGACAGCAAACTATGGCTACACCTTC